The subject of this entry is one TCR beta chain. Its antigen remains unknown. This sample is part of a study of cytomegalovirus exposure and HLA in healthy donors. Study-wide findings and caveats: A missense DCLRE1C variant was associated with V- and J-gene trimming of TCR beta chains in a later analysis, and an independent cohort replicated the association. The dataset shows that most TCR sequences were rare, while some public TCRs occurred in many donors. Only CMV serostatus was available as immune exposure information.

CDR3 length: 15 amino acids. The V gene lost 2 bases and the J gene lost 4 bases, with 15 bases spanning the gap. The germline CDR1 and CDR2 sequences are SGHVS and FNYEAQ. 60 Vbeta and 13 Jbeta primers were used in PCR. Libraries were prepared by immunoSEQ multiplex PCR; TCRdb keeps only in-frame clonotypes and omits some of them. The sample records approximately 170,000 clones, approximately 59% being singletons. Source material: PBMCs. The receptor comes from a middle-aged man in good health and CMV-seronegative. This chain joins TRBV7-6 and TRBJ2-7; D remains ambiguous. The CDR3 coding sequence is TGTGCCAGCAGCTTAACGATCGGTCAATATTACGAGCAGTACTTC. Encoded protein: CASSLTIGQYYEQYF.